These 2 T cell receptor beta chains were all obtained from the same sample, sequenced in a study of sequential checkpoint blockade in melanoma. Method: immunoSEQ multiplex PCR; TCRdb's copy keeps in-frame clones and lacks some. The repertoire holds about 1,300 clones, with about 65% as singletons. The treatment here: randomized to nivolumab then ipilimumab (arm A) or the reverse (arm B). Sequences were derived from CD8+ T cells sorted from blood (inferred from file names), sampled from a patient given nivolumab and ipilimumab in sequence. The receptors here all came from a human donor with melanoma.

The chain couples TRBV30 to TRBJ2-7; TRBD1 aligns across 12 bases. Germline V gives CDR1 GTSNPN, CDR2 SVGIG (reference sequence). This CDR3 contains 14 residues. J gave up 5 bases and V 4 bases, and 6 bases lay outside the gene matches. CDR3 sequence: CAWTTGTGGNEQYF. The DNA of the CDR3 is TGTGCCTGGACCACCGGGACAGGGGGCAACGAGCAGTACTTC.

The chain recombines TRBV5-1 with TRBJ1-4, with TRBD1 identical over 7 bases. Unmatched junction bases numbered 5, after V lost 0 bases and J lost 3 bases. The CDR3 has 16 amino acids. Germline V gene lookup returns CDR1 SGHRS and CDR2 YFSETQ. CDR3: CASSLAATGPNEKLFF. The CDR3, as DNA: TGCGCCAGCAGCTTGGCCGCGACAGGGCCTAATGAAAAACTGTTTTTT.